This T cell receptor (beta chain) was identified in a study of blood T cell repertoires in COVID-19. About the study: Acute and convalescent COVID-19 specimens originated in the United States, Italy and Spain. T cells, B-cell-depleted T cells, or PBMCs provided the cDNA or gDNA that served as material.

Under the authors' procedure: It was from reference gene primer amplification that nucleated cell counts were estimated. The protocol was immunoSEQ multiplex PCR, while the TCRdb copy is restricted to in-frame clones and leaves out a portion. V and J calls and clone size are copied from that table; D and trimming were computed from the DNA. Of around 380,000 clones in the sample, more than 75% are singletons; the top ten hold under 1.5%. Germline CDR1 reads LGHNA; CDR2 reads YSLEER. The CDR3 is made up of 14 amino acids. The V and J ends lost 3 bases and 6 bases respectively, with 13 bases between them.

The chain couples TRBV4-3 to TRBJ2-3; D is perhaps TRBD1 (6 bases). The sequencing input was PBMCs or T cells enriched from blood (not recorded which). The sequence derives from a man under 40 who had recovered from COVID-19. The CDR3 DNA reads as TGCGCCAGCAGCCAGTCACAGGGTCTGGATACGCAGTATTTT. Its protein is CASSQSQGLDTQYF.